The 6 T cell receptor beta chains below come from one sample, sequenced in a study of cytomegalovirus exposure and HLA in healthy donors (dated by TCRdb to 2017 to 2019). The library was built by means of the immunoSEQ multiplex PCR assay. TCRdb obtained this table from immuneACCESS and retained in-frame rearrangements with V and J assigned. These tables miss some clones; where compared with another copy, unresolved V genes account for less than half of the shortfall, and the remainder is unexplained. This sample comprises around 230,000 clones, 70% to 90% of them detected only once. Roughly 1.2% of the sample rests with the top ten. The specimen was PBMCs. The origin of the receptors is a woman in her 30s in good health and CMV-seropositive.

V gene TRBV6-1 combines with J gene TRBJ2-2; D is perhaps TRBD2 (5 bases). Trimming pared 4 bases from V and 3 bases from J, leaving 9 bases between. The length of the CDR3 is 14 residues. Per the germline V gene, CDR1 is MNHNS and CDR2 is SASEGT. The DNA of the CDR3 is TGTGCCAGCAGTGCTAGCCCGGACACCGGGGAGCTGTTTTTT. This codes for CASSASPDTGELFF.

This chain connects TRBV5-1 to TRBJ2-7; TRBD1 agrees at 11 bases. This CDR3 is built from 13 residues. Looked up from germline, CDR1 is SGHRS and CDR2 is YFSETQ. V was clipped by 5 bases and J by 6 bases; unmatched bases: 4. CDR3 loop: CASSPGTGGEQYF. For the CDR3, the DNA is TGCGCCAGCAGTCCCGGGACAGGGGGCGAGCAGTACTTC.

V gene TRBV6-5 combines with J gene TRBJ2-7, with TRBD2 identical over 14 bases. CDR3 length: 15 amino acids. Germline V gives CDR1 MNHEY, CDR2 SVGAGI. V gave up 6 bases and J gave up 6 bases; unmatched junction bases: 7. CDR3 sequence reads: CASRGLAGVGGEQYF. Written as DNA, the CDR3 is TGTGCCAGCAGGGGACTAGCGGGAGTCGGGGGCGAGCAGTACTTC.

The chain is built from TRBV9 and TRBJ2-3; D is uncertain. The CDR3 runs 16 residues. Deletions cut 0 bases from V and 11 bases from J, with 22 bases between. Germline V gene sequence: CDR1 SGDLS, CDR2 YYNGEE. The CDR3 region is CASSVALTGTPGGQYF. CDR3 sequence (DNA): TGTGCCAGCAGCGTAGCTCTCACGGGTACCCCCGGCGGGCAGTATTTT.

This clone was detected a few times. CDR3 sequence: CASSYPSTGATEQYF. The DNA of the CDR3 is TGTGCCAGCAGTTACCCTTCGACAGGGGCCACCGAGCAGTACTTC. The chain uses TRBV6-6 and TRBJ2-7, with 8 bases that match TRBD1. J was trimmed by 6 bases and V by 2 bases; bases with no gene match: 9. This CDR3 has 15 amino acids. Germline CDR1 is MNHNY and CDR2 is SVGAGI (reference sequence).

The chain links TRBV30 to TRBJ2-7; TRBD1 is a possible D gene (7 bases). V lost 7 bases and J lost 1, with 14 bases in between. The CDR3 covers 13 residues. CDR1 and CDR2 from the germline V gene are GTSNPN and SVGIG (reference sequence). The CDR3 reads CAYSTGTSYEQYF. The CDR3 DNA reads as TGTGCCTACTCGACAGGGACTTCCTACGAGCAGTACTTC.